The clone carrying this T cell receptor beta chain was seen more than once but under ten times. Unique molecular identifiers were used to barcode this TCRbeta library. In TCRdb, the PCR reads were re-called with MiXCR into one record per CDR3 protein. Of fewer than 400,000 distinct CDR3 sequences in the sample, about a fifth were seen once. These data belong to a study of T-cell reconstitution after alpha-beta-depleted transplantation in children. The source of this sequence is a human donor who donated a stem cell graft to a child with acute myeloid leukemia. Sequencing was performed on PBMCs from the stem cell graft donor, taken from the stem cell graft.

In DNA, the CDR3 is TGCGCCAGCAGCCAAGAGGGACTAGTTTTCTACGAGCAGTACTTC. Amino acid sequence: CASSQEGLVFYEQYF. The chain couples TRBV4-1 to TRBJ2-7; TRBD2 agrees at 8 bases. The CDR3 extends over 15 amino acids. Unmatched junction bases numbered 4, after V lost 0 bases and J lost 3 bases. The germline CDR1 and CDR2 sequences are MGHRA and YSYEKL.